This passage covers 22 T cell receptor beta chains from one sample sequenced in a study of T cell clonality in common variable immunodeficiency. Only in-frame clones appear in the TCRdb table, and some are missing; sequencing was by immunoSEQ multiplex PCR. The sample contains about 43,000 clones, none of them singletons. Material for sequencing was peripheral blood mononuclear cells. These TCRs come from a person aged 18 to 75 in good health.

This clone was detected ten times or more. The CDR3: CASSTRVGETQYF. Incomplete CDR3 DNA: TGTGCCAGCAGCACCAGGGTCGGAGAGACC. The V gene is TRBV7-3, the J gene TRBJ2-5; tentative D call: TRBD1 (5 bases). With the read ending 3 residues before the CDR3 end, the germline J gene is used to fill in that end. The CDR3 length is 13 residues. V lost 5 bases and J lost 4, with 11 bases in between. The germline V gene has CDR1 SGHTA and CDR2 FQGTGA.

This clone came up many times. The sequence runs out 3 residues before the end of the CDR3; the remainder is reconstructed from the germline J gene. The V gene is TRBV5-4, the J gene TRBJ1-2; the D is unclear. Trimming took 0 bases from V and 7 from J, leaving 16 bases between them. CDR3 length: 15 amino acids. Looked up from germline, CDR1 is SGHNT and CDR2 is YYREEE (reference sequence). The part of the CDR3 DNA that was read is TGTGCCAGCAGCTTGGAGTCCAGGTCCTCATCTGGC. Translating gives CASSLESRSSSG. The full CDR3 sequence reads CASSLESRSSSGYTF.

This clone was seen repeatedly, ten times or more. CDR3 sequence: CSASWGRTYNEQFF. The DNA read from the CDR3 is TGCAGTGCTAGTTGGGGGCGTACATACAATGAG. This chain connects TRBV20-1 to TRBJ2-1; D is perhaps TRBD1 (6 bases). The read finishes 3 residues shy of the CDR3 end, and the germline J gene is used to complete it. Trimming stripped 3 bases from V and 4 bases from J, with 13 bases between. Per the germline V gene, CDR1 is DFQATT and CDR2 is SNEGSKA (reference sequence). This CDR3 contains 14 residues.

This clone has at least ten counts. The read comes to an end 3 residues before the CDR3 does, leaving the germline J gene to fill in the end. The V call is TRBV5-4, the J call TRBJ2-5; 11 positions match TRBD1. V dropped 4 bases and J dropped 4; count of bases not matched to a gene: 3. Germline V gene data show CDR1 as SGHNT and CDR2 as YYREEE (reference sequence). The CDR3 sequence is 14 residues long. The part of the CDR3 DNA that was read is TGTGCCAGCAGCGGGGGACAGGGGGGAGAGACC. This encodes CASSGGQGGET. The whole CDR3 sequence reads CASSGGQGGETQYF.

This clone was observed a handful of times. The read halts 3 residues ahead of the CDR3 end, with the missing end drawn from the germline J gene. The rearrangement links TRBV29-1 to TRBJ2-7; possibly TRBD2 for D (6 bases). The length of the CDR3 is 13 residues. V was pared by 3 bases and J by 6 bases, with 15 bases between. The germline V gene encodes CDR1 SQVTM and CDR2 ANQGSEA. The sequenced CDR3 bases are TGCAGCGTTGATGGCGGACTACCGCCCGAG. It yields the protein CSVDGGLPPE. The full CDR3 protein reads CSVDGGLPPEQYF.

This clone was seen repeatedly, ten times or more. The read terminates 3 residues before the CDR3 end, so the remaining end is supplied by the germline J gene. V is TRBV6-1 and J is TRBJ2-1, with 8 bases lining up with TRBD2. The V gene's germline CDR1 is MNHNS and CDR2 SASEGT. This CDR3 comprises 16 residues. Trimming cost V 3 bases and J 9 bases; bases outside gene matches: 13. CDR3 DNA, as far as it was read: TGTGCCAGCAGTGATTTAGCCGGGACTAGTAAGCGTGAG. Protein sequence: CASSDLAGTSKRE. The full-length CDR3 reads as CASSDLAGTSKREQFF.

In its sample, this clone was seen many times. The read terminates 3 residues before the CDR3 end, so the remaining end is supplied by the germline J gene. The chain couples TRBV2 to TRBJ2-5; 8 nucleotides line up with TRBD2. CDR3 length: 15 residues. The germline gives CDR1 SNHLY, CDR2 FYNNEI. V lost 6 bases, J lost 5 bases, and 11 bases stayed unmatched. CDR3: CASRFTGGPFETQYF. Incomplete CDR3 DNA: TGTGCCAGCAGATTTACGGGGGGGCCCTTCGAGACC.

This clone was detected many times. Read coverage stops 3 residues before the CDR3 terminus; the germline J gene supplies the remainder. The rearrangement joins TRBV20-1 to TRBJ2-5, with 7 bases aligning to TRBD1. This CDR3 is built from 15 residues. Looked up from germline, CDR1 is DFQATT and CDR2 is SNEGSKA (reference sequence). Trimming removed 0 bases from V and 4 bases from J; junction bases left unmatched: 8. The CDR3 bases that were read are TGCAGTGCTAGAGACCCGGGACAGCTGGGAGAGACC. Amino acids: CSARDPGQLGET. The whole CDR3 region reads CSARDPGQLGETQYF.

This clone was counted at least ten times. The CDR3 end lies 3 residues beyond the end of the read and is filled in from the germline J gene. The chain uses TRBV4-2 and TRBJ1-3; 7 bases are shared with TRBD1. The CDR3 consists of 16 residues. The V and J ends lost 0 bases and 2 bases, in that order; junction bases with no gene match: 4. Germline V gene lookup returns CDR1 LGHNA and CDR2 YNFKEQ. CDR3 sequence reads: CASSQDRQGAGNTIYF. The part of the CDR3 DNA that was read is TGTGCCAGCAGCCAAGATAGGCAGGGGGCTGGAAACACC.

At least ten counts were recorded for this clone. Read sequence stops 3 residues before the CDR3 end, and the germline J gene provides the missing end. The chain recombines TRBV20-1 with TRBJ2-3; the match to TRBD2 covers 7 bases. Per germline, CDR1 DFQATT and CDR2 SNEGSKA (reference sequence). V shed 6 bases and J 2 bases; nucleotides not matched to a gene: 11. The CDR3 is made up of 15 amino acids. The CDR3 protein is CSADDFQRDTDTQYF. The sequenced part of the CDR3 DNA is TGCAGTGCCGACGACTTCCAGCGGGACACAGATACG.

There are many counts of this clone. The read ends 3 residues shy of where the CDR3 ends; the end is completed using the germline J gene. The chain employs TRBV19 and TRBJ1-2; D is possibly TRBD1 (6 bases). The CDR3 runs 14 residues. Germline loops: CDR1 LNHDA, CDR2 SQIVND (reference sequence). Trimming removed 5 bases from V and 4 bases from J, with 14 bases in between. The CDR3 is CASSPGGGVYGYTF. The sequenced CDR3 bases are TGTGCCAGTAGTCCAGGAGGGGGGGTCTATGGC.

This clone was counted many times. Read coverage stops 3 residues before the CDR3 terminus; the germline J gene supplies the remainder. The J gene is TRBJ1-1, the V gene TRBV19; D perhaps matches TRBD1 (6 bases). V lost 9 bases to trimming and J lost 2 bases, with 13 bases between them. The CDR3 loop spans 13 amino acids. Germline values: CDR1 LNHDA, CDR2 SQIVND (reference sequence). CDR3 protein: CASMDRLNTEAFF. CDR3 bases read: TGTGCCAGCATGGACAGACTAAACACTGAA.

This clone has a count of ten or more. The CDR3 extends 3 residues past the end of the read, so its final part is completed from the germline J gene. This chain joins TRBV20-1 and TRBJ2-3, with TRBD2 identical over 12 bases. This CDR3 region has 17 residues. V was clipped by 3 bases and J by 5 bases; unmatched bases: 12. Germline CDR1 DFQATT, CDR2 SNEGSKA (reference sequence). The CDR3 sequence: CSASPRLAGGLKDTQYF. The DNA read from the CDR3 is TGCAGTGCTAGTCCCCGCCTAGCGGGGGGGCTGAAAGATACG.

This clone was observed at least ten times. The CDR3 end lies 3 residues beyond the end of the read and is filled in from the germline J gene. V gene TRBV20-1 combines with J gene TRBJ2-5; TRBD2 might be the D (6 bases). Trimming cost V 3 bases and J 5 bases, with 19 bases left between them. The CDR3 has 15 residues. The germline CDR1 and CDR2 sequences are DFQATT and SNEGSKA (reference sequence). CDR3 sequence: CSASSASEYRETQYF. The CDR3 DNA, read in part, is TGCAGTGCTAGTTCGGCTAGCGAATATAGGGAGACC.

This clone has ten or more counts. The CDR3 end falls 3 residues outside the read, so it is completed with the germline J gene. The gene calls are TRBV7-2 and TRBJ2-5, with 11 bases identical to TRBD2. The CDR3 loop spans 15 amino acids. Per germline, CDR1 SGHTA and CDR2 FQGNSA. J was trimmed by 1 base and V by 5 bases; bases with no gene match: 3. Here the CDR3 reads CASSRSGGVQETQYF. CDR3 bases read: TGTGCCAGCAGCCGTAGCGGGGGGGTCCAAGAGACC.

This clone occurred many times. CDR3 protein: CASAQLGYGYTF. Incomplete CDR3 DNA: TGCGCCAGCGCACAGTTAGGCTATGGC. This chain connects TRBV5-1 to TRBJ1-2; D not resolved. The CDR3 end falls 3 residues outside the read, so it is completed with the germline J gene. Between the trimmed V and J ends, which lost 7 bases and 4 bases, there was a span of 11 bases. Germline values: CDR1 SGHRS, CDR2 YFSETQ. The CDR3 sequence is 12 residues long.

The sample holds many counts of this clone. The sequenced part of the CDR3 DNA is TGCAGTGCCACCCTAGCCGAGGGA. Encoded protein: CSATLAEG. From start to end, the CDR3 is CSATLAEGAFF. The chain uses TRBV20-1 and TRBJ1-1; the D is unclear. The read falls 3 residues short of the CDR3 end, and the missing part is taken from the germline J gene. The CDR3 loop spans 11 amino acids. Germline loops: CDR1 DFQATT, CDR2 SNEGSKA (reference sequence).

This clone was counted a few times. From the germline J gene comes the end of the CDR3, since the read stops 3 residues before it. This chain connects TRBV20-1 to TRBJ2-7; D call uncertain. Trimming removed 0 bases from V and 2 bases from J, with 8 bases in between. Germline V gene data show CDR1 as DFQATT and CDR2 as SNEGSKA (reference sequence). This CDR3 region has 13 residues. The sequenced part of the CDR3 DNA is TGCAGTGCTAGAGACCCAGGCGCCTACGAG. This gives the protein CSARDPGAYE. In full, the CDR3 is CSARDPGAYEQYF.

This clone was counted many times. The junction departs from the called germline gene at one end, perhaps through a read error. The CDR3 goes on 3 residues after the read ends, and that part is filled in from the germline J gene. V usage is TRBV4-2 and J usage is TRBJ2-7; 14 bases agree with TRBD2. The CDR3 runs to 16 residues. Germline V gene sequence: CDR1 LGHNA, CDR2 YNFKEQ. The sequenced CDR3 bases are TGCGCCAGCAGCCAGTGGGGACTAGCGGGAGTCTACGAG. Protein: CASSQWGLAGVYE. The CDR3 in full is CASSQWGLAGVYEQYF.

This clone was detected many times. This CDR3 is CASSDSAFEAFF. The CDR3 bases that were read are TGTGCCAGCAGCGACAGTGCCTTTGAA. The J gene is TRBJ1-1, the V gene TRBV6-2 or TRBV6-3, with TRBD1 as a possible D gene (5 bases). Read data end 3 residues before the CDR3 end; the end is taken from the germline J gene. V lost 6 bases, J lost 7 bases, and 12 bases lay in between. CDR1 and CDR2 (germline): MNHEY, SVGEGT. This CDR3 is 12 amino acids long.

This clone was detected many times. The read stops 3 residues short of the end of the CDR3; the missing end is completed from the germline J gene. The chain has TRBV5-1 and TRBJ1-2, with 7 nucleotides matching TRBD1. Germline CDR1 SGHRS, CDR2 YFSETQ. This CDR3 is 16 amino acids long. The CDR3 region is CASSLVGTAQSMGYTF. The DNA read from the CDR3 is TGCGCCAGCAGCTTGGTCGGGACAGCCCAATCTATGGGC.

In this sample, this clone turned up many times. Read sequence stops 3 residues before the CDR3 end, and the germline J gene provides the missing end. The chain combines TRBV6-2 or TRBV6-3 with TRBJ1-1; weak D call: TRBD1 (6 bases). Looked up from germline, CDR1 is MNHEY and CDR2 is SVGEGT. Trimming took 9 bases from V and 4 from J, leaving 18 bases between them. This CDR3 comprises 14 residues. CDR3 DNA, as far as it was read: TGTGCCAGTACAAGAGGGGGGGGACTCACTGAA. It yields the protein CASTRGGGLTE. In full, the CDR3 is CASTRGGGLTEAFF.